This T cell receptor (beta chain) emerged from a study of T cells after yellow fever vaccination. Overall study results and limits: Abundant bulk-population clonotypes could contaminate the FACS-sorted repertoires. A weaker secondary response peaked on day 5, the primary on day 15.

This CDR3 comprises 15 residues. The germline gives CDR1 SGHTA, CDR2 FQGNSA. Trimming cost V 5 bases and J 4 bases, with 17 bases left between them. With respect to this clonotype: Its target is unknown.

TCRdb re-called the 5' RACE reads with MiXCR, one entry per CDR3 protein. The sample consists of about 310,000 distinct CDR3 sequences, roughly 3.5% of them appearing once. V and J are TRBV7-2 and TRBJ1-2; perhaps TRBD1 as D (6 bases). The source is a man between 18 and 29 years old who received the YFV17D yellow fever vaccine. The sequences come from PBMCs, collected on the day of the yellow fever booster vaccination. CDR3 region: CASSKDSLNLYGYTF. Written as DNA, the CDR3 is TGTGCCAGCAGCAAGGACAGCCTCAATCTCTATGGCTACACCTTC.